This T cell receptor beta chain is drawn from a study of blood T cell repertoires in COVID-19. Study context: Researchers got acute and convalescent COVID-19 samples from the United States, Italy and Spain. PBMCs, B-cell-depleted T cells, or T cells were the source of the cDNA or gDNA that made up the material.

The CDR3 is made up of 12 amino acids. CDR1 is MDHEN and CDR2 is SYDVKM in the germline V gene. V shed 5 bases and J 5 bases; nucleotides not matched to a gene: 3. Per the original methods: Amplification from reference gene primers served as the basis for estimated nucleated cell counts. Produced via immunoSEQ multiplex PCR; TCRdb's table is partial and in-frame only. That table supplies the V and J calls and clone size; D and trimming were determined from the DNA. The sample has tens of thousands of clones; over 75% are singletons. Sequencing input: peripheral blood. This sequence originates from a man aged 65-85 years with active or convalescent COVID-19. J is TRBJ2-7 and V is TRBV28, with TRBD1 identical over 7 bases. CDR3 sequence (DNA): TGTGCCAGCAGTGACAGGGTCGACGAGCAGTACTTC. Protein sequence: CASSDRVDEQYF.